There are a few counts of the clone carrying this T cell receptor beta chain. Antigen: not known. The data belong to a study of metastatic and nonmetastatic thyroid tumors. On the study more broadly: Thyroid patients, malignant and benign, had repertoires compared across blood and tumor or nodule tissue. Broader study findings: The reported finding was significantly higher TCR beta diversity in malignant thyroid tumors relative to benign nodules, in blood and tumor.

Authors' analysis steps: Building a distant-metastasis classifier for papillary thyroid cancer drew on CDR3 differences across clinicopathological groups. TCRdb recomputed clones from the PCR reads via MiXCR. The V and J calls reflect TCRdb's pipeline rather than the authors' work. The sample includes about 22,000 clones, around 18% of them seen just once. Germline V gives CDR1 MNHNS, CDR2 SASEGT. V lost 7 bases, J lost 1 base, and 11 bases lay in between. This CDR3 has 14 amino acids. Every patient was untreated before thyroid surgery. The J gene is TRBJ1-3, the V gene TRBV6-1; no firm D call. The receptor's source is a male donor with papillary thyroid cancer or a benign thyroid nodule (not recorded which). Some clones in this sample may be carry-over from other donors' samples. Sequencing was performed on adjacent normal tissue. For the CDR3, the DNA is TGTGCCAGCATCTATTGGGCTTCTGGAAACACCATATATTTT. As protein: CASIYWASGNTIYF.